The 7 T cell receptor beta chains given below trace back to one sample, sequenced in a study of response to subunit inactivated influenza vaccine. TCRdb passed the RT-PCR reads through MiXCR, listing each CDR3 protein once. The table has over 300,000 distinct CDR3 sequences, roughly 22% seen once; the top ten hold 10%. The sample in question was PBMCs from blood, obtained about 20 months after vaccination. All receptors come from a man between 50 and 69 years old who received an inactivated influenza vaccine.

V and J are TRBV20-1 and TRBJ1-5; 9 bases are shared with TRBD1. The CDR3 is 14 residues long. Germline CDR1 and CDR2: DFQATT and SNEGSKA (reference sequence). V shed 5 bases and J 5 bases; nucleotides not matched to a gene: 7. The CDR3 region has the DNA TGCAGTGCTCCGAATGACAGGGGGGATCAGCCCCAGCATTTT. It specifies CSAPNDRGDQPQHF.

This clonotype was found many times. The chain employs TRBV5-1 and TRBJ1-1; D may be TRBD1 (6 bases). Trimming took off 3 bases at V and 1 base at J, with 16 bases between the two ends. Germline lookup yields CDR1 SGHRS and CDR2 YFSETQ. This CDR3 comprises 16 residues. CDR3 sequence: CASSSWPQGQNTEAFF. CDR3 nucleotides: TGCGCCAGCAGCTCATGGCCCCAGGGACAGAACACTGAAGCTTTCTTT.

In DNA form, the CDR3 reads TGTGCCAGCAGCGACCGGGCCGCCAAGACCCAGTACTTC. Amino acid sequence: CASSDRAAKTQYF. This chain connects TRBV9 to TRBJ2-5; D is unresolved. The CDR3 has 13 residues. Germline V gene lookup returns CDR1 SGDLS and CDR2 YYNGEE. V lost 3 bases and J lost 6, with 12 bases in between.

This chain connects TRBV19 to TRBJ2-1; 7 nucleotides match TRBD1. The CDR3 loop spans 14 amino acids. CDR1 is LNHDA, CDR2 SQIVND, per germline (reference sequence). Trimming at V came to 6 bases and at J to 4 bases, leaving 6 bases not matched to a gene. CDR3 coding DNA: TGTGCCAGTAGCCACCGGGACAGATACAATGAGCAGTTCTTC. This gives the protein CASSHRDRYNEQFF.

The rearrangement uses TRBV5-1 and TRBJ2-7; 7 bases align to TRBD2. Germline CDR1 SGHRS, CDR2 YFSETQ. CDR3 size: 14 residues. V lost 2 bases to trimming and J lost 2 bases; unmatched junction nucleotides: 4. The CDR3: CASSFGGITYEQYF. The CDR3 region has the DNA TGCGCCAGCAGCTTCGGGGGGATAACCTACGAGCAGTACTTC.

The chain is built from TRBV29-1 and TRBJ2-5; 12 bases are shared with TRBD1. Germline loops: CDR1 SQVTM, CDR2 ANQGSEA. V shed 6 bases and J 5 bases; nucleotides not matched to a gene: 7. This CDR3 contains 14 residues. For the CDR3, the DNA is TGCAGCGTAGGCGGGACAGGGGGCGCCGAGACCCAGTACTTC. The encoded protein is CSVGGTGGAETQYF.

This clonotype occurred many times. The V and J genes are TRBV7-9 and TRBJ1-1; D gene uncertain. V was pared by 10 bases and J by 3 bases, with 12 bases between. Germline values: CDR1 SEHNR, CDR2 FQNEAQ (reference sequence). This CDR3 has 12 residues. The CDR3 sequence is CATEAGDTEAFF. Written as DNA, the CDR3 is TGTGCCACCGAAGCAGGAGACACTGAAGCTTTCTTT.